This T cell receptor (beta chain) was observed in a study of blood T cell repertoires in COVID-19. Looking at the study overall: Samples came from the United States, Italy and Spain, spanning acute and convalescent COVID-19. Sources were T cells, B-cell-depleted T cells, or PBMCs; the material itself was cDNA or gDNA.

Authors' processing steps: Quantification of nucleated cells was approximated via reference gene primer amplification. Sequencing was performed with immunoSEQ multiplex PCR; in TCRdb, only in-frame clones are kept and a portion is missing. That table supplies the V and J calls and clone size; D and trimming were determined from the DNA. The sample lists about 40,000 clones, over 75% occurring once. This CDR3 region has 14 residues. The germline V gene encodes CDR1 SGHTA and CDR2 FQGNSA. The V gene end was trimmed by 5 bases and the J gene end by 6 bases; junction bases not matched to a gene: 6. The J gene is TRBJ2-1, the V gene TRBV7-2; 8 bases fit TRBD2. The sequenced sample was peripheral blood. The receptor was derived from an elderly man with active or convalescent COVID-19. The CDR3 DNA follows: TGTGCCAGCAGCCCTACGGGGGGGGCCAATGAGCAGTTCTTC. Translating it yields CASSPTGGANEQFF.